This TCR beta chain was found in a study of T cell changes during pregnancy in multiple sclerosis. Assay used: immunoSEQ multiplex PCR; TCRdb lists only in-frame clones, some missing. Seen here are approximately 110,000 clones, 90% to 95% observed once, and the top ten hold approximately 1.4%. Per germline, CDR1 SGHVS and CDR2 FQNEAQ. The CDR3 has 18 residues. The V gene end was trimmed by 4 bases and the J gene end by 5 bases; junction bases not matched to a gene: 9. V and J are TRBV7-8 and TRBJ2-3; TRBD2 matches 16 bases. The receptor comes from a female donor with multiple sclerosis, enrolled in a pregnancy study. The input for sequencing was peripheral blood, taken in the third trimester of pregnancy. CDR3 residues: CASSSVPGLAGGKDTQYF. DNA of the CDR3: TGTGCCAGCAGCTCCGTCCCGGGACTAGCGGGAGGGAAAGATACGCAGTATTTT. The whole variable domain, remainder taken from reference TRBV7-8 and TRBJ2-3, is GAGVSQSPRYKVAKRGQDVALRCDPISGHVSLFWYQQALGQGPEFLTYFQNEAQLDKSGLPSDRFFAERPEGSVSTLKIQRTQQEDSAVYLCASSSVPGLAGGKDTQYFGPGTRLTVL.